This T cell receptor (beta chain) emerged from a study of cytomegalovirus exposure and HLA in healthy donors. Whole-study context: Later, an analysis reported that the 95 to 150 validation repertoires had used the same platform as the approximately 690 first-cohort repertoires.

The V gene lost 3 bases and the J gene lost 0 bases, with 15 bases spanning the gap. This CDR3 has 16 amino acids. CDR1 is LNHDA and CDR2 is SQIVND in the germline V gene (reference sequence). TCRdb keeps only in-frame clones here, not all; method: immunoSEQ multiplex PCR. This sample carries 250,000 or so clones, approximately 87% of them seen once, and the ten largest clones take 2.6%. As concerns this clone: What it recognizes is unknown.

Whole-study results and caveats: Reportedly, cytomegalovirus status was diagnosed with high sensitivity and specificity. In the 120 or so validation repertoires, approximately 94% of cluster scores exceeded 0, per a later analysis. Listed as cytomegalovirus-associated were 150 to 200 TCR beta chains.

This clonotype was obtained from a man aged 18 to 30 in good health and CMV-seronegative. Sequencing was done on a sample of PBMCs. The V gene is TRBV19, the J gene TRBJ2-7; D is perhaps TRBD1 (5 bases). The CDR3 reads CASSMGSGQSSYEQYF. In DNA, the CDR3 is TGTGCCAGTAGTATGGGATCAGGACAAAGCTCCTACGAGCAGTACTTC.